This record looks at one T cell receptor (beta chain) sequence and its context. This may stem from a read error, because a much larger clone lies one nucleotide away. No conserved phenylalanine or tryptophan ends this CDR3, so it is likely a read error. The data were obtained in a study of glioma-infiltrating T cells. In germline, CDR1 is DFQATT, CDR2 SNEGSKA (reference sequence). Trimming removed 3 bases from V and 4 bases from J, with 14 bases in between. The CDR3 sequence is 14 residues long. Using RNA template, CDR3s of TCR alpha and beta were amplified with iRepertoire arm-PCR. TCRdb re-called the multiplex PCR reads with MiXCR, one entry per CDR3 protein. The data hold around 390,000 distinct CDR3 sequences, with 41% observed a single time.

The chain employs TRBV20-1 and TRBJ2-3; tentatively, D is TRBD1 (6 bases). The sequenced material came from glioma tissue, nonneoplastic brain tissue, or PBMCs (not recorded which). The TCR originated in a human donor with low-grade glioma or glioblastoma, undergoing nonglioma brain surgery, or in good health (not recorded which). The CDR3: CSASWARGADTQYS. The DNA of the CDR3 is TGCAGTGCTAGTTGGGCCAGGGGCGCAGATACGCAGTATTCT.